Described below is a single T cell receptor beta chain sequence and its context. Its target is not known. The data were obtained in a study of long-term antiretroviral therapy in people with HIV. Before DNA extraction, 1-10 million cryopreserved PBMC were held in the samples. J lost 3 bases, V lost 0 bases, and 8 bases had no gene match. This CDR3 has 16 residues. Germline-derived CDR1 and CDR2 are LGHNT and FRNRAP. Version v3.0 of the immunoSEQ assay ran at survey level. Assay used: immunoSEQ multiplex PCR; TCRdb lists only in-frame clones, some missing. The sample carries some 24,000 clones, approximately 80% recorded once. Study results and caveats: Blood dating 2004 to 2017 may reflect older ART regimens. Clones that had undergone expansion before ART prevailed in the repertoire throughout all time points. Increased diversity was seen after ART, yet it remained lower than in transplant donor controls.

The starting material was unsorted PBMCs, obtained 4.4 years after starting antiretroviral therapy. V is TRBV12-5 and J is TRBJ2-7, with 7 bases identical to TRBD1. The TCR sequence derives from a man aged 25-45 years with HIV. CDR3 in DNA: TGTGCTAGTGGTTTGGTACGTGACAGGGCGGGCTACGAGCAGTACTTC. It translates to CASGLVRDRAGYEQYF.